This T cell receptor (beta chain) stems from a study of shared clonotypes between healthy human individuals. The test was conducted at deep level. Measured with immunoSEQ multiplex PCR; TCRdb has only the in-frame clones, and not every one. Of about 380,000 clones in the sample, about 96% were seen once. Losses at the gene ends were 8 bases for V and 0 bases for J; bases not matched to a gene: 10. CDR3 length equals 17 residues. The germline CDR1 and CDR2 sequences are MDHEN and SYDVKM. This TCR derives from a man younger than 45 in good health. The sequenced sample consisted of memory CD8+ T cells sorted from blood. Subset indicated: CD45RO+ cells pooled with CCR7-negative TemRA cells. This chain links TRBV28 with TRBJ2-7; 13 bases fit TRBD2. CDR3 nucleotides: TGTGCCAGCCGAGAGACTAGCGGGAGGCCCCTCTCCTACGAGCAGTACTTC. Protein product: CASRETSGRPLSYEQYF.